This T cell receptor beta chain was captured in a study of cytomegalovirus exposure and HLA in healthy donors. The study's findings and limits: Exclusion as indistinguishable affected some V segments, including TRBV6-2 and TRBV6-3. Later analysis found that TCR beta chains associated with HLA were more clonally expanded than other, equally common chains. Several of the most significant clusters appeared, in a later analysis, to be linked to common viral pathogens.

13 Jbeta primers and 60 Vbeta primers were used for the PCR. Clones were read by immunoSEQ multiplex PCR, and TCRdb kept only the in-frame ones, dropping some. The sample has about 180,000 clones; 77% are singletons. Each of the donors was a healthy bone marrow donor. Deletions cut 0 bases from V and 0 bases from J, with 14 bases between. The germline CDR1 and CDR2 sequences are LGHNA and YNFKEQ. The CDR3 is made up of 17 amino acids. For this clone: Its matching antigen is unknown.

The rearrangement joins TRBV4-2 to TRBJ1-1; the D is unclear. The sequence was obtained from a woman in her fifties or sixties in good health and CMV-seropositive. The sample consisted of PBMCs. The CDR3 bases are TGTGCCAGCAGCCAAGATCCCCCGGGGAGGATGAACACTGAAGCTTTCTTT. It specifies CASSQDPPGRMNTEAFF.